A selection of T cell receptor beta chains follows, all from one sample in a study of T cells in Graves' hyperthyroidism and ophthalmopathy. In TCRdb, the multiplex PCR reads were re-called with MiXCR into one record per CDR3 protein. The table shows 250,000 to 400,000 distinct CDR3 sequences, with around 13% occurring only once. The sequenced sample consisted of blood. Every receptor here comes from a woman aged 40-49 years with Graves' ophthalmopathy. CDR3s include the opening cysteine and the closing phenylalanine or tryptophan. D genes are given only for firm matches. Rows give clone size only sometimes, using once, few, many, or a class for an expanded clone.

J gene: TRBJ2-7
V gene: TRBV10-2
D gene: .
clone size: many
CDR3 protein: CASSEGENYEQYF
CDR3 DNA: TGCGCCAGCAGTGAGGGTGAGAACTACGAGCAGTACTTC

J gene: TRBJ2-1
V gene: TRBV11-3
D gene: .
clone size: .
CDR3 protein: CASSLDSGRGNEQFF
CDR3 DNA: TGTGCCAGCAGCTTAGACTCCGGGAGAGGGAATGAGCAGTTCTTC

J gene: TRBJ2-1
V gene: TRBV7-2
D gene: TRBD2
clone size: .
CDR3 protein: CASSYSGSYNGQFF
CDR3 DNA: TGTGCCAGCAGCTATAGCGGGAGTTACAATGGGCAGTTCTTC

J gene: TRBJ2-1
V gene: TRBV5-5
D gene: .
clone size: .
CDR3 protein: CASSLSGDFYNEQFF
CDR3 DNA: TGTGCCAGCAGCTTGTCGGGGGATTTCTACAATGAGCAGTTCTTC

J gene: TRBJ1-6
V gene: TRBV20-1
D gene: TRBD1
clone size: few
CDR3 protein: CSARDMRTGSGSPLHF
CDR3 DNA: TGCAGTGCTAGAGACATGAGGACAGGGTCAGGGTCACCCCTCCACTTT

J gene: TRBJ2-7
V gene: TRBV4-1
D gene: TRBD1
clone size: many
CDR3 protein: CASSPGGTGVYEQYF
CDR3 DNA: TGCGCCAGCAGCCCTGGGGGGACAGGGGTCTACGAGCAGTACTTC

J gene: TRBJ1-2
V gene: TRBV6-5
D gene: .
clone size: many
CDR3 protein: CASSWPGLGGSNYGYTF
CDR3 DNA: TGTGCCAGCAGTTGGCCGGGACTAGGGGGGAGTAACTATGGCTACACCTTC

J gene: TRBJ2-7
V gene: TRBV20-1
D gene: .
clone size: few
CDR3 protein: CSATQRQRSYEQYF
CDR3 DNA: TGCAGTGCTACACAGAGACAGAGGTCCTACGAGCAGTACTTC

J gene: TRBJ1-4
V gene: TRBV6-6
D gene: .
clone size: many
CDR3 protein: CASSYGEGEKLFF
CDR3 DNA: TGTGCCAGCAGTTACGGAGAAGGTGAAAAACTGTTTTTT

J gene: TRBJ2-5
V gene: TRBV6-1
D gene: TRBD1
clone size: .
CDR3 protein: CASRSNTGGRETQYF
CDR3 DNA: TGTGCCAGCAGATCTAACACAGGGGGCCGGGAGACCCAGTACTTC

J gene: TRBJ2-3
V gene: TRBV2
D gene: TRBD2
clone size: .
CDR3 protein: CAGLGRERGGGDTQYF
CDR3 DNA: TGTGCCGGACTCGGGCGGGAGCGGGGGGGCGGAGATACGCAGTATTTT

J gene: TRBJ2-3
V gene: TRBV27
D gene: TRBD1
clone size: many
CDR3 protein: CASSFRTGVYDTQYF
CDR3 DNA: TGTGCCAGCAGTTTCAGGACAGGGGTTTATGATACGCAGTATTTT

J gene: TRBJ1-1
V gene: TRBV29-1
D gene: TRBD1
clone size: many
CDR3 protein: CSGTQGDTEAFF
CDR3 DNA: TGCAGCGGTACACAGGGGGACACTGAAGCTTTCTTT

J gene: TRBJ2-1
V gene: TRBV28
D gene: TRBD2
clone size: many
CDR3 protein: CASRPIAGLTYNEQFF
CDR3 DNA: TGTGCCAGCCGACCAATAGCGGGACTTACATACAATGAGCAGTTCTTC

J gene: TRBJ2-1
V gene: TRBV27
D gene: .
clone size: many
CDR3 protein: CASSLTGGAGEQFF
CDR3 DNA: TGTGCCAGCAGTTTAACTGGGGGGGCTGGTGAGCAGTTCTTC

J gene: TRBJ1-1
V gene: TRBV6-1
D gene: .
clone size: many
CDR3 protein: CASSFTWTRMGATEAFF
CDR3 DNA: TGTGCCAGCAGTTTTACTTGGACCCGGATGGGAGCCACTGAAGCTTTCTTT

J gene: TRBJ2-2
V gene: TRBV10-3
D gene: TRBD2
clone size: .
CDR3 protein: CATLRTRNTGELFF
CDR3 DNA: TGTGCCACCTTAAGGACTAGGAACACCGGGGAGCTGTTTTTT

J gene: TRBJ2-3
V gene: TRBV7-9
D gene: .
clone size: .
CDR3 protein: CASSFLQIADTQYF
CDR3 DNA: TGTGCCAGCAGCTTTCTCCAAATCGCGGATACGCAGTATTTT

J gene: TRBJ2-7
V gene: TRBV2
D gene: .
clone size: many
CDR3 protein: CASLVRDEAYEQYF
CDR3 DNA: TGTGCCAGCCTCGTCCGGGACGAGGCCTACGAGCAGTACTTC

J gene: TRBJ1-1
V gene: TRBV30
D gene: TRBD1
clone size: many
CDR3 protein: CAWSIGTGNTEAFF
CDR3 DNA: TGTGCCTGGAGTATTGGGACAGGGAACACTGAAGCTTTCTTT

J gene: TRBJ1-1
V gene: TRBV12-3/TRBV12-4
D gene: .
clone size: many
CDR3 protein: CASRTTTSDTEAFF
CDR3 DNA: TGTGCCAGCAGGACCACGACATCTGACACTGAAGCTTTCTTT

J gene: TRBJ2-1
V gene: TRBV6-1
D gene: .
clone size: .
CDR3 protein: CASALGRFNEQFF
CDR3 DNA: TGTGCCAGCGCCCTTGGGCGGTTCAATGAGCAGTTCTTC

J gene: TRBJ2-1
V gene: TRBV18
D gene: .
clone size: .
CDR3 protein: CASSPPLDSYNEQFF
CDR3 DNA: TGTGCCAGCTCACCACCCCTAGACTCCTACAATGAGCAGTTCTTC

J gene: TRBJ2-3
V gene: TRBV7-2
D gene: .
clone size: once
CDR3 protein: CASSLPGPRQYF
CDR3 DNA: TGTGCCAGCAGCCTCCCTGGTCCTAGGCAGTATTTT

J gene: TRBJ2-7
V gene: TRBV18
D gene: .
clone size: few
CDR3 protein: CASSPTRSYEQYF
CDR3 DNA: TGTGCCAGCTCACCTACCCGCTCCTACGAGCAGTACTTC

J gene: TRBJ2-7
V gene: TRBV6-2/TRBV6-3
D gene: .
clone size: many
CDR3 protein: CASSARGERYEQYF
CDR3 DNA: TGTGCCAGCAGTGCCAGGGGTGAGCGCTACGAGCAGTACTTC

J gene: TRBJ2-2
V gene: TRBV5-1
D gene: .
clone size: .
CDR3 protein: CASTPSNTGELFF
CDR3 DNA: TGCGCCAGCACACCATCGAACACCGGGGAGCTGTTTTTT

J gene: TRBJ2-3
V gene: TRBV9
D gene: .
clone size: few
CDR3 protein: CASTTGGTSDTQYF
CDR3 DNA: TGTGCCAGCACAACTGGCGGGACATCAGATACGCAGTATTTT

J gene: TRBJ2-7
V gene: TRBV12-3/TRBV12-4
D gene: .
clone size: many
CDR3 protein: CASRRPTGEQYF
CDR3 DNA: TGTGCCAGCAGGAGGCCTACGGGGGAGCAGTACTTC

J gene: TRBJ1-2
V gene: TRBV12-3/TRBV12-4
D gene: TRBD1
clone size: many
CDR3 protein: CASSLSDRGGNGYTF
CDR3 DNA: TGTGCCAGCAGTCTATCCGACAGGGGAGGAAATGGCTACACCTTC

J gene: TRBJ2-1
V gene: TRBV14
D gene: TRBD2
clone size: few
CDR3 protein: CASSRAGGYNEQFF
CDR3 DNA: TGTGCCAGCAGCCGAGCGGGGGGATACAATGAGCAGTTCTTC

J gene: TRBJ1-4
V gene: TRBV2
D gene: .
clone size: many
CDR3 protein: CASGPYNEKLFF
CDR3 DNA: TGTGCCAGCGGGCCTTATAATGAAAAACTGTTTTTT

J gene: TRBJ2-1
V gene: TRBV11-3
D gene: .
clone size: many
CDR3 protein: CASSLGTGASSYNEQFF
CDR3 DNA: TGTGCCAGCAGCTTAGGGACGGGCGCGAGCTCCTACAATGAGCAGTTCTTC

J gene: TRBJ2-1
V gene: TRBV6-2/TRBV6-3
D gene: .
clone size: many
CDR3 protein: CASSYSGGPYNEQFF
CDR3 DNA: TGTGCCAGCAGTTACTCCGGTGGGCCCTACAATGAGCAGTTCTTC

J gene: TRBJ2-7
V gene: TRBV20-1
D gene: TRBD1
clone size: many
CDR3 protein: CSARDWGDRGLAGLSYEQYF
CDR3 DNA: TGCAGTGCTAGAGATTGGGGGGACAGGGGGCTAGCGGGCCTCTCCTACGAGCAGTACTTC

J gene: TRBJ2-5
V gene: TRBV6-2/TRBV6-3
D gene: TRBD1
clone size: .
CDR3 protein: CASSYFLIRDRDEETQYF
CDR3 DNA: TGTGCCAGCAGTTATTTCCTGATACGGGACAGGGACGAAGAGACCCAGTACTTC

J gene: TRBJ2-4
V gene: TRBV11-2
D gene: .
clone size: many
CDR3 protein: CASSLVAALGNIQYF
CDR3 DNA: TGTGCCAGCAGCTTAGTTGCAGCGTTAGGAAACATTCAGTACTTC

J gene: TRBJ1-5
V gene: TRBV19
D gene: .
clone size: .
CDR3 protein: CASSTSGPGRSGQPQHF
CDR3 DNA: TGTGCCAGTAGTACCTCCGGGCCCGGGAGGAGCGGTCAGCCCCAGCATTTT

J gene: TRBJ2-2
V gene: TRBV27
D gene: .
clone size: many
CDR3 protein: CASSPYVGELFF
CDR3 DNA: TGTGCCAGCAGTCCGTACGTCGGGGAGCTGTTTTTT

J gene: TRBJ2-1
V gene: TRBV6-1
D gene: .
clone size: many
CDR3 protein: CASSFVGGVYNEQFF
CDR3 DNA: TGTGCCAGCAGTTTTGTGGGCGGCGTATACAATGAGCAGTTCTTC

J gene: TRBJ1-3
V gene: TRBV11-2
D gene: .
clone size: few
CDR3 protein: CASSLGSVGNTIYF
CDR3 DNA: TGTGCCAGCAGCTTAGGGTCAGTTGGAAACACCATATATTTT

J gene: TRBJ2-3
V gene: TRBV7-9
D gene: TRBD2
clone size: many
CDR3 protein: CAGSLAGTDTQYF
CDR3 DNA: TGTGCCGGTAGTCTAGCGGGCACGGATACGCAGTATTTT

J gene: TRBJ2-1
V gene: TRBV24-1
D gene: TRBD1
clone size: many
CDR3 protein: CATSPGTGRYNEQFF
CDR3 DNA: TGTGCCACCTCCCCGGGGACAGGGAGGTACAATGAGCAGTTCTTC

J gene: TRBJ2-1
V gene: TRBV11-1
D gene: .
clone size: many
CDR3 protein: CASSLGTRSSYNEQFF
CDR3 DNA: TGTGCCAGCAGCTTAGGAACCAGATCCTCCTACAATGAGCAGTTCTTC

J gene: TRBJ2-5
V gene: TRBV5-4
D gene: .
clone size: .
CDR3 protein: CASSLVQGSGKTQYF
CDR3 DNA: TGTGCCAGCAGCTTGGTACAGGGGAGCGGGAAGACCCAGTACTTC

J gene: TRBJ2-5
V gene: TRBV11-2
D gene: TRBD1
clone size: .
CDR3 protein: CASSLPTQGAWEAQYF
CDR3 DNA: TGTGCCAGCAGCTTACCAACACAGGGGGCATGGGAGGCCCAGTACTTC